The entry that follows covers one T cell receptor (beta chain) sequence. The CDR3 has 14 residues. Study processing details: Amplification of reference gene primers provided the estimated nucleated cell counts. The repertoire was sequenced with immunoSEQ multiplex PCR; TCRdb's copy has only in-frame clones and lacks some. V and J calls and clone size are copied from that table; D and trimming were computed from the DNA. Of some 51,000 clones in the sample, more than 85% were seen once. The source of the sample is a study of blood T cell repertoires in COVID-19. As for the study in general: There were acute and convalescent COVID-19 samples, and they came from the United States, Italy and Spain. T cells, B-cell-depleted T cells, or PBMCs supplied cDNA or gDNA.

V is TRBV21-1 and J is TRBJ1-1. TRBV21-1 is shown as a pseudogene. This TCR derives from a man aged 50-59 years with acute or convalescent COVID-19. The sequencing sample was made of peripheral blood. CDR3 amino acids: CAKIRGGNKTEAFF. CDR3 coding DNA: TGTGCCAAAATCCGGGGGGGAAATAAGACTGAAGCTTTCTTT.